Shown below are 4 T cell receptor beta chains from a single sample sequenced in a study of blood T cell repertoires in COVID-19. Repertoires were generated with immunoSEQ multiplex PCR, while TCRdb's copy carries only in-frame clones and drops some. The sample shows roughly 45,000 clones, around 86% of them seen only once. The sequencing sample was made of peripheral blood. Every receptor here comes from a man in his sixties with active COVID-19.

This chain links TRBV18 with TRBJ1-1; D remains ambiguous. This CDR3 has 12 amino acids. The V end lost 3 bases, the J end lost 3 bases, and 5 bases lay between the germline ends. CDR1 KGHSH and CDR2 LQKENI come from the germline V gene. The CDR3 bases are TGTGCCAGCTCACCCCAGGACACTGAAGCTTTCTTT. Translated, it gives CASSPQDTEAFF.

The chain combines TRBV18 with TRBJ2-5; 13 nucleotides line up with TRBD2. The CDR3 spans 14 residues. Germline loops: CDR1 KGHSH, CDR2 LQKENI. With V trimmed by 6 bases and J by 4 bases, 2 bases remained unmatched. CDR3 amino acids: CASSGLAGVETQYF. The CDR3 bases are TGTGCCAGCTCCGGACTAGCGGGAGTAGAGACCCAGTACTTC.

V and J are TRBV28 and TRBJ2-1; 10 bases map to TRBD2. V gave up 9 bases and J gave up 7 bases; unmatched junction bases: 15. This CDR3 spans 16 amino acids. Looked up from germline, CDR1 is MDHEN and CDR2 is SYDVKM. The CDR3: CASLPGSGRVRNEQFF. The DNA of the CDR3 is TGTGCCAGTTTGCCAGGAAGCGGGAGGGTAAGGAATGAGCAGTTCTTC. The full variable domain, completed using reference TRBV28 and TRBJ2-1, is DVKVTQSSRYLVKRTGEKVFLECVQDMDHENMFWYRQDPGLGLRLIYFSYDVKMKEKGDIPEGYSVSREKKERFSLILESASTNQTSMYLCASLPGSGRVRNEQFFGPGTRLTVL.

The chain combines TRBV19 with TRBJ2-2, with D tentatively TRBD1 (5 bases). The CDR3 spans 15 residues. The V end lost 4 bases, the J end lost 3 bases, and 12 bases lay between the germline ends. Looked up from germline, CDR1 is LNHDA and CDR2 is SQIVND (reference sequence). CDR3 sequence: CASSTSQVYTGELFF. CDR3 nucleotide sequence: TGTGCCAGTAGTACATCACAGGTGTACACCGGGGAGCTGTTTTTT.